This T cell receptor (beta chain) was obtained from a study of blood T cell repertoires in COVID-19. Overall study context: Acute-phase and convalescent COVID-19 samples originated in the United States, Italy and Spain. Nucleic acid was either cDNA or gDNA, and it came from T cells, B-cell-depleted T cells, or PBMCs.

Profiling relied on immunoSEQ multiplex PCR, and the TCRdb table lists in-frame clones only, not all of them. The sample gives approximately 210,000 clones, around 85% of which show up once; approximately 5% is in the top ten. The germline V gene encodes CDR1 KGHSH and CDR2 LQKENI. V lost 2 bases and J lost 2, with 14 bases in between. This CDR3 is built from 16 residues. The sequence was collected from a human donor in a cohort sampled during active COVID-19. The chain joins TRBV18 to TRBJ2-3, with unresolved D. The sample comprised peripheral blood. The CDR3 nucleotides are TGTGCCAGCTCACCAGGCGCGGAGACCTTCACAGATACGCAGTATTTT. Its translation: CASSPGAETFTDTQYF.